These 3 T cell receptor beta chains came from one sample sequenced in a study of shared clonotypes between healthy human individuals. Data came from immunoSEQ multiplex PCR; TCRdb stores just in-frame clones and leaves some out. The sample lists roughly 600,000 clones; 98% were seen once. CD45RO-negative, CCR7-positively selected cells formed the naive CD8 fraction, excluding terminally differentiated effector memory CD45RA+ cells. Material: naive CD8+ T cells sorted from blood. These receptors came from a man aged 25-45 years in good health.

The chain's CDR3 is CSAWTSGTSYEQYF. The CDR3 region has the DNA TGCAGCGCTTGGACTAGCGGAACTTCCTACGAGCAGTACTTC. The V and J genes are TRBV29-1 and TRBJ2-7, with 10 nucleotides matching TRBD2. The germline V gene encodes CDR1 SQVTM and CDR2 ANQGSEA. V shed 7 bases and J 1 base; nucleotides not matched to a gene: 7. The CDR3 contains 14 residues.

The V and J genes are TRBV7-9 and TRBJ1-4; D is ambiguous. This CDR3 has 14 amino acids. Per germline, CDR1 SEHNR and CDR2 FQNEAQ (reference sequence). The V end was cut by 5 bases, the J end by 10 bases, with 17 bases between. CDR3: CASSPSEVMRKLFF. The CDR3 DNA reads TGTGCCAGCAGCCCCAGCGAGGTAATGAGAAAACTGTTTTTT. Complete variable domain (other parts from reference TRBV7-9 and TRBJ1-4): DTGVSQNPRHKITKRGQNVTFRCDPISEHNRLYWYRQTLGQGPEFLTYFQNEAQLEKSRLLSDRFSAERPKGSFSTLEIQRTEQGDSAMYLCASSPSEVMRKLFFGSGTQLSVL.

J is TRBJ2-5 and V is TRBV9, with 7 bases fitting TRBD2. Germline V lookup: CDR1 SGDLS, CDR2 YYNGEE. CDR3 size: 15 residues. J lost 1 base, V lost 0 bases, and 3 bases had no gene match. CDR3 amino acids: CASSVAGLTQETQYF. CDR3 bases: TGTGCCAGCAGCGTAGCGGGACTAACCCAAGAGACCCAGTACTTC.